The 23 T cell receptor beta chains reported below all come from one sample, sequenced in a study of cytomegalovirus exposure and HLA in healthy donors. Primers: 60 Vbeta forward and 13 Jbeta reverse. Assay used: immunoSEQ multiplex PCR; TCRdb lists only in-frame clones, some missing. The table shows more than 100,000 clones, with approximately 72% occurring only once. Material: PBMCs. The source is a man younger than 35 in good health and CMV-seronegative.

This sequence joins TRBV18 and TRBJ2-2; D unclear. Germline V lookup: CDR1 KGHSH, CDR2 LQKENI. This CDR3 spans 15 amino acids. V lost 3 bases to trimming and J lost 4 bases, with 12 bases between them. The DNA of the CDR3 is TGTGCCAGCTCACCCGACACCGCCGGCACCGGGGAGCTGTTTTTT. Encoded protein: CASSPDTAGTGELFF. The variable domain in full, completed from reference TRBV18 and TRBJ2-2, reads NAGVMQNPRHLVRRRGQEARLRCSPMKGHSHVYWYRQLPEEGLKFMVYLQKENIIDESGMPKERFSAEFPKEGPSILRIQQVVRGDSAAYFCASSPDTAGTGELFFGEGSRLTVL.

The table lists this clone with a few counts. The V call is TRBV18, the J call TRBJ2-2; 8 bases fit TRBD2. The CDR3 is made up of 17 amino acids. V gave up 3 bases and J gave up 1 base; unmatched junction bases: 7. CDR1 and CDR2 (germline): KGHSH, LQKENI. The CDR3 protein is CASSPNGLAGNTGELFF. The DNA for the CDR3 is TGTGCCAGCTCACCGAATGGGCTAGCGGGGAACACCGGGGAGCTGTTTTTT.

The chain is built from TRBV29-1 and TRBJ2-7; D unclear. From germline, CDR1 is SQVTM and CDR2 ANQGSEA. This CDR3 has 11 residues. The V and J ends lost 4 bases and 2 bases respectively, with 6 bases between them. The CDR3 region is CSVGVPYEQYF. DNA for the CDR3: TGCAGCGTTGGAGTCCCCTACGAGCAGTACTTC.

As concerns this clone: Other DNA sequences in the sample encode the same CDR3. This rearrangement joins TRBV19 to TRBJ1-1; D remains ambiguous. This CDR3 spans 13 amino acids. Trimming removed 3 bases from V and 1 base from J, with 6 bases in between. Looked up from germline, CDR1 is LNHDA and CDR2 is SQIVND (reference sequence). CDR3 amino acids: CASSISGNTEAFF. The CDR3 DNA sequence: TGTGCCAGTAGTATTTCAGGGAACACTGAAGCTTTCTTT.

CDR3 DNA: TGTGCCAGCAGCCGATTACTGACAGGGAAAAACGAGCAGTACTTC. Translation: CASSRLLTGKNEQYF. The chain links TRBV6-5 to TRBJ2-7; 7 bases map to TRBD1. The CDR3 is made up of 15 amino acids. Trimming removed 6 bases from V and 5 bases from J; junction bases left unmatched: 13. Germline CDR1 is MNHEY and CDR2 is SVGAGI.

The chain carries TRBV5-1 and TRBJ2-3, with 9 bases lining up with TRBD2. The CDR3 totals 16 residues. Trimming cost V 0 bases and J 5 bases; bases outside gene matches: 7. Germline loops: CDR1 SGHRS, CDR2 YFSETQ. In nucleotides, the CDR3 is TGCGCCAGCAGCTTGGGGGCGGGAGGGCCGGGAGATACGCAGTATTTT. Protein sequence: CASSLGAGGPGDTQYF.

V and J are TRBV30 and TRBJ1-5; 7 bases align to TRBD1. CDR3 length: 15 residues. J was trimmed by 1 base and V by 0 bases; bases with no gene match: 3. Germline assignment: CDR1 GTSNPN and CDR2 SVGIG (reference sequence). This CDR3 is CAWSVGTASNQPQHF. In DNA, the CDR3 is TGTGCCTGGAGTGTCGGGACAGCAAGCAATCAGCCCCAGCATTTT.

The chain couples TRBV15 to TRBJ1-2; 9 bases line up with TRBD1. From germline, CDR1 is LNHNV and CDR2 YYDKDF (reference sequence). CDR3 length equals 18 residues. The J segment lost 3 bases and the V segment lost 2 bases, leaving 13 bases of the junction unmatched. The chain's CDR3 is CATSRRAGQGISDYGYTF. The CDR3 bases are TGTGCCACCAGCAGAAGAGCGGGACAGGGTATCTCGGACTATGGCTACACCTTC. The full variable domain, completed using reference TRBV15 and TRBJ1-2, is DAMVIQNPRYQVTQFGKPVTLSCSQTLNHNVMYWYQQKSSQAPKLLFHYYDKDFNNEADTPDNFQSRRPNTSFCFLDIRSPGLGDTAMYLCATSRRAGQGISDYGYTFGSGTRLTVV.

This clone was observed once. The chain recombines TRBV9 with TRBJ1-4, with D possibly matching TRBD1 (5 bases). Germline V gene sequence: CDR1 SGDLS, CDR2 YYNGEE. The CDR3 has 15 residues. V lost 1 base and J 1 base, leaving 8 bases between the germline ends. In DNA, the CDR3 is TGTGCCAGCAGCGTATCGGGGGGAACTAATGAAAAACTGTTTTTT. Its protein product is CASSVSGGTNEKLFF. The full variable domain, its missing parts supplied by reference TRBV9 and TRBJ1-4, is DSGVTQTPKHLITATGQRVTLRCSPRSGDLSVYWYQQSLDQGLQFLIQYYNGEERAKGNILERFSAQQFPDLHSELNLSSLELGDSALYFCASSVSGGTNEKLFFGSGTQLSVL.

This clone was detected a few times. The chain recombines TRBV7-2 with TRBJ1-1; the D is unclear. Trimming took off 2 bases at V and 2 bases at J, with 9 bases between the two ends. This CDR3 has 14 amino acids. Germline assignment: CDR1 SGHTA and CDR2 FQGNSA. The CDR3 here is CASSLTRSNTEAFF. The CDR3 nucleotides are TGTGCCAGCAGCTTAACCAGATCTAACACTGAAGCTTTCTTT.

This clone has just a few counts. The rearrangement uses TRBV27 and TRBJ2-7; 11 positions agree with TRBD2. Unmatched junction bases numbered 3, after V lost 5 bases and J lost 3 bases. Germline CDR1 and CDR2: MNHEY and SMNVEV (reference sequence). The CDR3 length is 14 residues. This CDR3 is CASSPGTSGYEQYF. CDR3 sequence (DNA): TGTGCCAGCAGTCCCGGGACTAGCGGCTACGAGCAGTACTTC.

This chain joins TRBV28 and TRBJ1-2; 7 bases are shared with TRBD1. Germline loops: CDR1 MDHEN, CDR2 SYDVKM. The junction had 13 bases not matched to a gene; V was cut back by 8 bases and J by 4 bases. This CDR3 spans 15 amino acids. CDR3 nucleotides: TGTGCCAGCCGTGAGACGGGACAGATATTCTATGGCTACACCTTC. Translating gives CASRETGQIFYGYTF.

The V call is TRBV9, the J call TRBJ1-6; TRBD1 might be the D (5 bases). In germline, CDR1 is SGDLS, CDR2 YYNGEE. CDR3 size: 13 residues. Trimming pared 3 bases from V and 9 bases from J, leaving 10 bases between. The CDR3 DNA sequence: TGTGCCAGCAGCGAAGGGGTGGGTTCACCCCTCCACTTT. It is translated as CASSEGVGSPLHF.

The rearrangement links TRBV6-5 to TRBJ1-1; 10 nucleotides line up with TRBD1. Trimming at V came to 6 bases and at J to 6 bases, leaving 10 bases not matched to a gene. Germline CDR1 reads MNHEY; CDR2 reads SVGAGI. The CDR3 consists of 15 residues. CDR3 sequence reads: CASSTPGQGSPEAFF. In nucleotides, the CDR3 is TGTGCCAGCAGCACCCCGGGACAGGGGAGCCCTGAAGCTTTCTTT.

This sequence joins TRBV28 and TRBJ2-1; 11 bases line up with TRBD2. J was trimmed by 3 bases and V by 2 bases; bases with no gene match: 3. This CDR3 contains 16 residues. Germline V gene sequence: CDR1 MDHEN, CDR2 SYDVKM. CDR3 DNA: TGTGCCAGCAGTTTAGGACTAGCGGGCCTCTACAATGAGCAGTTCTTC. It is translated as CASSLGLAGLYNEQFF.

Remarks on this clone: The identical CDR3 is also encoded by other nucleotide sequences in the sample. The chain is built from TRBV7-2 and TRBJ1-1; D may be TRBD1 (5 bases). The V end was cut by 1 base, the J end by 0 bases, with 6 bases between. The CDR3 runs to 14 residues. Looked up from germline, CDR1 is SGHTA and CDR2 is FQGNSA. The CDR3 DNA sequence: TGTGCCAGCAGCTTAGGGGGCATGAACACTGAAGCTTTCTTT. This gives the protein CASSLGGMNTEAFF.

V usage is TRBV9 and J usage is TRBJ2-3; 8 bases are a match to TRBD2. The CDR3 has 15 amino acids. Germline lookup yields CDR1 SGDLS and CDR2 YYNGEE. The trim removed 3 bases at V and 2 bases at J, leaving 5 bases unmatched. The CDR3 coding sequence is TGTGCCAGCAGCGATCGGGGGGGCCCCACAGATACGCAGTATTTT. This encodes CASSDRGGPTDTQYF. Complete variable domain (other parts from reference TRBV9 and TRBJ2-3): DSGVTQTPKHLITATGQRVTLRCSPRSGDLSVYWYQQSLDQGLQFLIQYYNGEERAKGNILERFSAQQFPDLHSELNLSSLELGDSALYFCASSDRGGPTDTQYFGPGTRLTVL.

The chain combines TRBV18 with TRBJ1-2; 8 nucleotides line up with TRBD1. V shed 6 bases, J shed 4 bases, and the junction held 4 bases outside the gene matches. The CDR3 loop spans 13 amino acids. Germline-derived CDR1 and CDR2 are KGHSH and LQKENI. In DNA, the CDR3 is TGTGCCAGCTCTCCGACAGGGGTCTATGGCTACACCTTC. Protein: CASSPTGVYGYTF.

This clone was observed a few times. V and J are TRBV6-5 and TRBJ1-5; D is unclear. The CDR3 is made up of 11 amino acids. Germline CDR1 MNHEY, CDR2 SVGAGI. Trimming took off 8 bases at V and 7 bases at J, with 9 bases between the two ends. This CDR3 reads CASGQRQPQHF. The CDR3 region has the DNA TGTGCCAGCGGCCAGAGGCAGCCCCAGCATTTT.

This clone came up once. The chain couples TRBV7-7 to TRBJ2-1; possibly TRBD2 for D (5 bases). V gave up 3 bases and J gave up 5 bases, with 8 bases separating them. This CDR3 has 13 residues. Germline V gene sequence: CDR1 SSHAT, CDR2 FNYEAQ (reference sequence). The DNA for the CDR3 is TGTGCCAGCAGCTTGGGGAGCCACAATGAGCAGTTCTTC. It specifies CASSLGSHNEQFF.

This clone was found a few times. The rearrangement joins TRBV5-1 to TRBJ2-5; 14 bases align to TRBD2. CDR1 is SGHRS and CDR2 is YFSETQ in the germline V gene. Losses at the gene ends were 4 bases for V and 4 bases for J; bases not matched to a gene: 3. This CDR3 has 15 amino acids. The CDR3 here is CASSQGLAGVETQYF. For the CDR3, the DNA is TGCGCCAGCAGCCAGGGACTAGCGGGAGTAGAGACCCAGTACTTC.

CDR3 bases: TGTGCCAGCGGGAGGAGCCAGGCCACCGGGGAGCTGTTTTTT. As protein: CASGRSQATGELFF. This rearrangement joins TRBV27 to TRBJ2-2; tentative D call: TRBD2 (6 bases). The germline V gene has CDR1 MNHEY and CDR2 SMNVEV (reference sequence). Trimming pared 8 bases from V and 4 bases from J, leaving 14 bases between. The CDR3 loop spans 14 amino acids.

This chain uses TRBV6-1 with TRBJ2-1; D not resolved. V lost 0 bases to trimming and J lost 10 bases, with 10 bases between them. The CDR3 covers 13 residues. CDR1 and CDR2 (germline): MNHNS, SASEGT. CDR3 loop: CASSEASVREQFF. In nucleotides, the CDR3 is TGTGCCAGCAGTGAAGCGTCTGTGCGCGAGCAGTTCTTC.